This TCR beta chain was recovered during a study of blood T cell repertoires in COVID-19. Across the study: Collection of acute and convalescent COVID-19 samples took place in the United States, Italy and Spain. Nucleic acid was either cDNA or gDNA, and it came from T cells, B-cell-depleted T cells, or PBMCs.

Germline V gene lookup returns CDR1 SGHRS and CDR2 YFSETQ. V shed 4 bases, J shed 5 bases, and the junction held 5 bases outside the gene matches. This CDR3 comprises 14 residues. Patients of the Seattle cohort, enrolled during active infection, were followed longitudinally. As processed by the authors: Reference gene primer amplification in the assay estimated nucleated cell counts. Sequenced by immunoSEQ multiplex PCR; TCRdb stores in-frame clones only, minus some. The DNA was the basis for D and trimming; V, J and clone size are from that table. The table lists around 60,000 clones, 55% to 75% of them singletons.

This receptor was obtained from a woman in her 70s with COVID-19, enrolled during active disease. The specimen was peripheral blood. The chain has TRBV5-1 and TRBJ2-3; 9 bases line up with TRBD2. DNA of the CDR3: TGCGCCAGCAGCCTAGCGGGGTTTGGAGATACGCAGTATTTT. Translated, it gives CASSLAGFGDTQYF.